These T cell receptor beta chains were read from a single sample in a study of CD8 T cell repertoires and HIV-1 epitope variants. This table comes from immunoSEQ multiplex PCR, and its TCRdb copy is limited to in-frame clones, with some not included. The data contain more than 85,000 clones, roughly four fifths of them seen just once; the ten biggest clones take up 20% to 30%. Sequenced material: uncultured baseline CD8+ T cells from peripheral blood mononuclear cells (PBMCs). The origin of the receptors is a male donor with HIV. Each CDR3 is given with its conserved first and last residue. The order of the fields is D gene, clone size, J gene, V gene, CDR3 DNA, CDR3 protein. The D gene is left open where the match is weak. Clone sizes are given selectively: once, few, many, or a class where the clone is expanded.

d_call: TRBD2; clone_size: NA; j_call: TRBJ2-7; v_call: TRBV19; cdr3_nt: TGTGCCAGTAGCCTACGACTAAACGGGGGGGCCTACGAGCAGTACTTC; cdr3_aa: CASSLRLNGGAYEQYF
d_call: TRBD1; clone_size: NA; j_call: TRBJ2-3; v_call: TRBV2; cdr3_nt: TGTGCCAGCAGTGCGGACAGGGCGATTCTCACAGATACGCAGTATTTT; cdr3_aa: CASSADRAILTDTQYF
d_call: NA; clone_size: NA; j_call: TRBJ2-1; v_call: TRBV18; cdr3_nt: TGTGCCAGCTCACCACAGGGCAATGAGCAGTTCTTC; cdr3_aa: CASSPQGNEQFF
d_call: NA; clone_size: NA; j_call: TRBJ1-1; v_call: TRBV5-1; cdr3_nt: TGCGCCAGCAGCTTGCGGAGAACGAACACTGAAGCTTTCTTT; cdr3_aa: CASSLRRTNTEAFF
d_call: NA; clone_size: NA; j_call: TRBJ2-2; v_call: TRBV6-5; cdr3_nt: TGTGCCAGCAGCCAGCCGGGCGGGGAGCTGTTTTTT; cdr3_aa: CASSQPGGELFF
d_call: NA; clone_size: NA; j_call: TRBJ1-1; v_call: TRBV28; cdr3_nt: TGTGCCAGCAGGACAGGAGAGGTCACTGAAGCTTTCTTT; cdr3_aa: CASRTGEVTEAFF
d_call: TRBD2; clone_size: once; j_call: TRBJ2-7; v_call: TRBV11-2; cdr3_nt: TGTGCCAGCAGCTTAGGGGACTACTACTACGAGCAGTACTTC; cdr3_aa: CASSLGDYYYEQYF
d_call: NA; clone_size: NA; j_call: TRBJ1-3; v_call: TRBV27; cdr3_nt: TGTGCCAGCAGTTTTCCGTACTCTGGAAACACCATATATTTT; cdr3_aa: CASSFPYSGNTIYF
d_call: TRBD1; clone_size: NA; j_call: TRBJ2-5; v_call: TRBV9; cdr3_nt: TGTGCCAGCAGCGTGTCAAGGACAGGGGGCTTCTTTCGTCAAGAGACCCAGTACTTC; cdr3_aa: CASSVSRTGGFFRQETQYF
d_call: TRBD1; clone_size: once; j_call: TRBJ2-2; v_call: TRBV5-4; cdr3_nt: TGTGCCAGCAGACGAGACAGGGGCGTCACCGGGGAGCTGTTTTTT; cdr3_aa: CASRRDRGVTGELFF
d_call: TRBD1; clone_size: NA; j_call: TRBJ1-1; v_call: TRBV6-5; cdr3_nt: TGTGCCAGCACCTCCGGGACAGGGAACACTGAAGCTTTCTTT; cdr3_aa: CASTSGTGNTEAFF
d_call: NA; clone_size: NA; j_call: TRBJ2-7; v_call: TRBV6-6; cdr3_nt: TGTGCCAGCAGGTATGCGGACGAGCAGTACTTC; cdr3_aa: CASRYADEQYF
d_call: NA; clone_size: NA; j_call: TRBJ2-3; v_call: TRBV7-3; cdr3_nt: TGTGCCAGCAGCTGGATGGGCGGGGACACAGATACGCAGTATTTT; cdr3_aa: CASSWMGGDTDTQYF
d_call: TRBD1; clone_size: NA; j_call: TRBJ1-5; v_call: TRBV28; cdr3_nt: TGTGCCAGCAGCCCCCCGACAGGGCTCGGTGGCAATCAGCCCCAGCATTTT; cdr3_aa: CASSPPTGLGGNQPQHF
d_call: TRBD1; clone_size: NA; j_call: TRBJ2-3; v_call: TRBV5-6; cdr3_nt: TGTGCCAGCAGTAGGGACAGGGGTGGAGATACGCAGTATTTT; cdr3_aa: CASSRDRGGDTQYF
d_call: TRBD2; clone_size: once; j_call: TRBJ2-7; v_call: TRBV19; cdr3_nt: TGTGCCAGTATGGGCCCCCCGAGGGAGGGCCGGAGGGAGCAGTACTTC; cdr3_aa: CASMGPPREGRREQYF
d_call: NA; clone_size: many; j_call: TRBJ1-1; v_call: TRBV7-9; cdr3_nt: TGTGCCAGCAGCTTAGATACTGAAGCTTTCTTT; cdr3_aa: CASSLDTEAFF
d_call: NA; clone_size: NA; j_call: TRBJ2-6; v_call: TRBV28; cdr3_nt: TGTGCCAGCAGCGGGGGCTCTGGGGCCAACGTCCTGACTTTC; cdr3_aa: CASSGGSGANVLTF
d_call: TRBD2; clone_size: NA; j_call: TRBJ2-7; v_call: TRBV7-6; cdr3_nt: TGTGCCAGCAGCTTAGCGACTAGCGCGAGCTCCTACGAGCAGTACTTC; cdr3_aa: CASSLATSASSYEQYF
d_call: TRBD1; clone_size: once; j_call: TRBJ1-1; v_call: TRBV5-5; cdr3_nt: TGTGCCAGCAGCCCCTGGACAGGGGGGAACACTGAAGCTTTCTTT; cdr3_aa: CASSPWTGGNTEAFF
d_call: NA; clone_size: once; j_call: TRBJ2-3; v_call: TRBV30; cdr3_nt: TGTGCCTGGAGGGCAGGGGTCACAGATACGCAGTATTTT; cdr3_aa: CAWRAGVTDTQYF
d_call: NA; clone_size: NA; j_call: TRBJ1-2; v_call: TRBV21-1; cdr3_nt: TGTGCCAGCAGCAAAGATTGGACAGGGAACTATGGCTACACCTTC; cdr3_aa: CASSKDWTGNYGYTF
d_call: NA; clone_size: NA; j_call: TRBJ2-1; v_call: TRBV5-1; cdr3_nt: TGCGCCAGCAGCCCCCCCTCTGACAGTTACAATGAGCAGTTCTTC; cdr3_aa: CASSPPSDSYNEQFF
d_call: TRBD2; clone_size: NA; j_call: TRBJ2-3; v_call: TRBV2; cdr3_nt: TGTGCCAGCAGGGCTATAGCGGGATTCACCCCAGATACGCAGTATTTT; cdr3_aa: CASRAIAGFTPDTQYF
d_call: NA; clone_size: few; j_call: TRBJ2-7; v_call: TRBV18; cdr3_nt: TGTGCCAGCTCATCGAGGACGGATTCCTACGAGCAGTACTTC; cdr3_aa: CASSSRTDSYEQYF
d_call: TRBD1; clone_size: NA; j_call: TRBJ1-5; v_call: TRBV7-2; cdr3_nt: TGTGCCAGCAGCGGAGGACAGGGGATTCAGCCCCAGCATTTT; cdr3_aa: CASSGGQGIQPQHF
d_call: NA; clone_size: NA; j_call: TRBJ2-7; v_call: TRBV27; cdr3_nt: TGTGCCAGCAGTTTACTGGGGGGTGAGCAGTACTTC; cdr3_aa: CASSLLGGEQYF